This T cell receptor beta chain was recovered during a study of shared clonotypes between healthy human individuals. CD45RO-negative, CCR7-selected cells formed the naive CD8 fraction, which excluded terminally differentiated effector memory CD45RA+ cells. In regard to this clone: Its antigen remains unidentified.

Study-wide points: Generation probabilities of non-shared clonotypes were lower (relative to those shared by all four donors). Sorted-subset sequencing, rarefaction showed, was incomplete despite large depth.

Clones were read by immunoSEQ multiplex PCR, and TCRdb kept only the in-frame ones, dropping some. The table includes approximately 2,200,000 clones, under 95% detected once. In germline, CDR1 is MNHEY, CDR2 SMNVEV (reference sequence). The germline V and J ends were trimmed by 3 bases and 5 bases, with 14 bases remaining between them. CDR3 length equals 14 residues. Material for sequencing was naive CD8+ T cells from PBMCs. This chain uses TRBV27 with TRBJ2-7; D is tentatively TRBD1 or TRBD2 (5 bases each). The source is a man younger than 35 in good health. Some clones in this sample may be carry-over from other donors' samples. The CDR3 sequence: CASSFRDGRNEQYF. The DNA of the CDR3 is TGTGCCAGCAGTTTCCGGGACGGTCGTAACGAGCAGTACTTC.